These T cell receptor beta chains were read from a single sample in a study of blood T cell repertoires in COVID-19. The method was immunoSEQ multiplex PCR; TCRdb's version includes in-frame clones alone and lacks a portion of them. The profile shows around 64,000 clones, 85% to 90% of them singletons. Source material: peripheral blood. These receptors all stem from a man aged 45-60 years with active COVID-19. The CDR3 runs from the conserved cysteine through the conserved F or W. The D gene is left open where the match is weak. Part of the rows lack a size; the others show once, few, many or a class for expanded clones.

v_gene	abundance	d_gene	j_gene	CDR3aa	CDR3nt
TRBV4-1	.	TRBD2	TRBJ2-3	CASSQRPPGLADTSTDTQYF	TGCGCCAGCAGCCAAAGACCTCCGGGACTAGCGGATACTAGCACAGATACGCAGTATTTT
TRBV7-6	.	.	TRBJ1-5	CASSLTPQASNQPQHF	TGTGCCAGCAGCCTCACCCCTCAGGCTAGCAATCAGCCCCAGCATTTT
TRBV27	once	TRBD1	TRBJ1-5	CASSTSLTGESNQPQHF	TGTGCCAGCAGTACAAGCCTGACAGGGGAGAGCAATCAGCCCCAGCATTTT
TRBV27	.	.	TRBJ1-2	CASTADGRSEYTF	TGTGCCAGCACTGCCGACGGGAGGAGCGAATACACCTTC
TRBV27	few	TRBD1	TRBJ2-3	CASSLFLDRGADTQYF	TGTGCCAGCAGTTTATTCTTGGACAGGGGGGCAGATACGCAGTATTTT
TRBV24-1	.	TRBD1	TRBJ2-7	CATSDPQDRAENEQYF	TGTGCCACCAGTGACCCGCAGGACAGGGCAGAAAACGAGCAGTACTTC
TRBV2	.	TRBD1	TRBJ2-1	CASSRDRGNEQFF	TGTGCCAGCAGCCGAGACAGGGGAAATGAGCAGTTCTTC
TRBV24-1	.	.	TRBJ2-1	CATSGIGGNEQFF	TGTGCCACCAGTGGAATAGGGGGCAATGAGCAGTTCTTC
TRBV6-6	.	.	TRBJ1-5	CASRVEGGNQPQHF	TGTGCCAGCAGAGTAGAAGGGGGCAATCAGCCCCAGCATTTT
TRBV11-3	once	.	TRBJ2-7	CASSRRDREIEQYF	TGTGCCAGCAGCCGGCGGGACCGAGAAATAGAGCAGTACTTC
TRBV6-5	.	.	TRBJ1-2	CASSYNRGDGYTF	TGTGCCAGCAGTTACAACCGCGGGGACGGCTACACCTTC
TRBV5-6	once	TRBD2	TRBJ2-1	CASSLLEAGAYNEQFF	TGTGCCAGCAGCTTGCTCGAAGCGGGAGCCTACAATGAGCAGTTCTTC
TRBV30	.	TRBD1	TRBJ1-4	CACTNRGLGEKLFF	TGTGCCTGCACTAACAGGGGGCTCGGTGAAAAACTGTTTTTT
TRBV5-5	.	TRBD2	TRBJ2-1	CASSLRVASGRADEQFF	TGTGCCAGCAGCTTGAGGGTGGCTAGCGGGAGGGCGGATGAGCAGTTCTTC
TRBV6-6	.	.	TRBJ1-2	CASSSGGEYGYTF	TGTGCCAGCAGTTCAGGAGGGGAATATGGCTACACCTTC
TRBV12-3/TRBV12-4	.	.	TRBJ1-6	CASSLDGATLHF	TGTGCCAGCAGTTTAGATGGGGCCACCCTCCACTTT
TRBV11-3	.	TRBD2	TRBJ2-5	CASSLRRAGVMLETQYF	TGTGCCAGCAGCTTGCGCCGTGCGGGAGTTATGCTAGAGACCCAGTACTTC
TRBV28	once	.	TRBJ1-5	CASSLNYDSNQPQHF	TGTGCCAGCAGTCTAAACTACGACAGCAATCAGCCCCAGCATTTT
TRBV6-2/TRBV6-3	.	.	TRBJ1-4	CASSYRSNSELFF	TGTGCCAGCAGTTATAGAAGTAATTCGGAACTGTTTTTT
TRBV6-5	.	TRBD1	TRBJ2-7	CASRGTEYEQYF	TGTGCCAGCAGAGGGACAGAGTACGAGCAGTACTTC
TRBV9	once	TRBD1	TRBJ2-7	CASSAGDRVDEQYF	TGTGCCAGCAGCGCCGGGGACAGGGTGGACGAGCAGTACTTC
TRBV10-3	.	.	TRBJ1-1	CAIRGQTMNTEAFF	TGTGCCATCAGGGGGCAGACCATGAACACTGAAGCTTTCTTT
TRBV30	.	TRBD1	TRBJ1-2	CAWRRQGEDYGYTF	TGTGCCTGGAGGCGACAGGGGGAAGACTATGGCTACACCTTC
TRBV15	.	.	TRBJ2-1	CATSPAAQAEAYNEQFF	TGTGCCACCAGCCCGGCCGCTCAAGCGGAAGCTTACAATGAGCAGTTCTTC
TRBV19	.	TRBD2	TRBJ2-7	CASTPGLAGSYEQYF	TGTGCCAGTACCCCGGGACTAGCGGGAAGTTACGAGCAGTACTTC
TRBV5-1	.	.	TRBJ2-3	CASSSEGSRGDTQYF	TGCGCCAGCAGCTCGGAGGGGTCGAGGGGAGATACGCAGTATTTT
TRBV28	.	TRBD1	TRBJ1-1	CASSPDRVARLGTEAFF	TGTGCCAGCAGCCCTGACAGGGTGGCCCGACTGGGGACTGAAGCTTTCTTT
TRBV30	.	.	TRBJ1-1	CARRGPTEAFF	TGTGCCCGGAGGGGCCCCACTGAAGCTTTCTTT
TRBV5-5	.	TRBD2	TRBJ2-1	CASSQGLAGEQFF	TGTGCCAGCAGCCAGGGACTAGCGGGGGAGCAGTTCTTC
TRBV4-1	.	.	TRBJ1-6	CASSRETADYNSPLHF	TGCGCCAGCAGCCGTGAGACAGCTGACTATAATTCACCCCTCCACTTT
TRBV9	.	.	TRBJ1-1	CASSVGPNTEAFF	TGTGCCAGCAGCGTAGGGCCGAACACTGAAGCTTTCTTT
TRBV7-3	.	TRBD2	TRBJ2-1	CASSLTGSGRGISEQFF	TGTGCCAGCAGCTTAACTGGTAGCGGGAGAGGAATTAGTGAGCAGTTCTTC
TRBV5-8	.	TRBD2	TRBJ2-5	CASSNGLAGKETQYF	TGTGCCAGCAGCAATGGACTAGCGGGTAAAGAGACCCAGTACTTC
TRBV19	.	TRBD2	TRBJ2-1	CATWEASGRISGGEQFF	TGTGCCACTTGGGAGGCTAGCGGGAGAATTTCAGGGGGTGAGCAGTTCTTC
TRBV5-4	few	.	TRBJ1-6	CASSLQASSYNSPLHF	TGTGCCAGCAGCTTGCAGGCGAGCTCCTATAATTCACCCCTCCACTTT
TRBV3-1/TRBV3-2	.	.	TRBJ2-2	CASSRMSPANTGELFF	TGTGCCAGCAGCCGCATGTCCCCGGCGAACACCGGGGAGCTGTTTTTT
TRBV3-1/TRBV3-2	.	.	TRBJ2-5	CASSQAGAQYF	TGTGCCAGCAGCCAAGCCGGGGCCCAGTACTTC
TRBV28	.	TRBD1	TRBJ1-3	CASSLGQGRNTIYF	TGTGCCAGCAGTCTTGGACAGGGTAGAAACACCATATATTTT
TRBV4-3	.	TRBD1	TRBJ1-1	CASSHHDRGWTEAFF	TGCGCCAGCAGCCATCACGACAGGGGATGGACTGAAGCTTTCTTT
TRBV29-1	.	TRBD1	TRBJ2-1	CSGGDRGSYNEQFF	TGCAGCGGCGGGGACAGGGGCTCCTACAATGAGCAGTTCTTC
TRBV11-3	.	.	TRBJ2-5	CASNIGSQETQYF	TGTGCCAGCAACATAGGGAGCCAAGAGACCCAGTACTTC
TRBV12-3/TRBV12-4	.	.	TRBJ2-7	CASSFDYQEQYF	TGTGCCAGCAGTTTTGACTACCAAGAGCAGTACTTC
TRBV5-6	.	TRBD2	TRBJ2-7	CASSLGVTSLTEQYF	TGTGCCAGCAGCTTGGGTGTGACTAGCCTCACCGAGCAGTACTTC
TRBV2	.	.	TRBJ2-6	CASSDQGYSTRGANVLTF	TGTGCCAGCAGTGACCAGGGGTACTCCACCCGAGGGGCCAACGTCCTGACTTTC
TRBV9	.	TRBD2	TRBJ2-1	CASSVFLAGVEQFF	TGTGCCAGCAGCGTATTTTTGGCGGGAGTTGAGCAGTTCTTC
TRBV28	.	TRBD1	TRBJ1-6	CASSSQGGRNSPLHF	TGTGCCAGCAGTTCCCAGGGGGGACGTAATTCACCCCTCCACTTT
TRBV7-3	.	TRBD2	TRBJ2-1	CASSPGTSANNEQFF	TGTGCCAGCAGCCCCGGGACTAGCGCCAACAATGAGCAGTTCTTC
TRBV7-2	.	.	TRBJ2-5	CASRPTPGETQYF	TGTGCCAGCCGGCCGACGCCCGGGGAGACCCAGTACTTC